This TCR beta chain emerged from a study of shared clonotypes between healthy human individuals. Study-level information: Each donor's CD4 naive and CD4 memory cells filled three plates apiece, CD8 naive two, and CD8 memory one.

The CDR3 totals 13 residues. V was clipped by 3 bases and J by 1 base, with 8 bases between them. Germline loops: CDR1 SQVTM, CDR2 ANQGSEA. Template for every sorted-subset replicate PCR totaled 150 to 250 ng DNA, some 30,000 T cell genomes. Sequenced by immunoSEQ multiplex PCR; TCRdb stores in-frame clones only, minus some. The sample contains 2 million to 2.5 million clones, just over 90% of which appear only once. CD45RA-negative memory and CD45RA+ naive subsets were split from the CD4+ cells. What was sequenced was naive CD4+ T cells from PBMCs. Subset defined: CD45RA+ positively selected. The genes are TRBV29-1 and TRBJ2-3; tentative D call: TRBD1 (5 bases). The receptor comes from a man between 18 and 35 years old in good health. Some clones in this sample may be carry-over from other donors' samples. As DNA, the CDR3 is TGCAGCGTTGAGCTACAGGGCACAGATACGCAGTATTTT. Translation gives CSVELQGTDTQYF.